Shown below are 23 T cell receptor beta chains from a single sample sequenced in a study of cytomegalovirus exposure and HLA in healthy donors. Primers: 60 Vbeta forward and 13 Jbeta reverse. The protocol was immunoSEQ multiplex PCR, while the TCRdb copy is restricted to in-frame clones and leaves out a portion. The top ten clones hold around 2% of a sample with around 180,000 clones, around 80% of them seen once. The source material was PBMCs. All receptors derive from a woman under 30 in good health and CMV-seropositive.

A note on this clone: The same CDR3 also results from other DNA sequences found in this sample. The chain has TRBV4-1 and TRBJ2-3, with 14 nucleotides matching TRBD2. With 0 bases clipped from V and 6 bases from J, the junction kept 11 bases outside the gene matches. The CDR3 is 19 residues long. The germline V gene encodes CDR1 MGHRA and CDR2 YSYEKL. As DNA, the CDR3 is TGCGCCAGCAGCCAAGATACACGCCCCGGGACTAGCGGGGGCGATACGCAGTATTTT. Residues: CASSQDTRPGTSGGDTQYF.

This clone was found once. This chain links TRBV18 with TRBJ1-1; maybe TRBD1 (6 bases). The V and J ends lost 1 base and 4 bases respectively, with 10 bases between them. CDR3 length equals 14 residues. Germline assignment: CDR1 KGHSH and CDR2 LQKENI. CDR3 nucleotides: TGTGCCAGCTCACCACTTGGGGGGGCCACTGAAGCTTTCTTT. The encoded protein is CASSPLGGATEAFF.

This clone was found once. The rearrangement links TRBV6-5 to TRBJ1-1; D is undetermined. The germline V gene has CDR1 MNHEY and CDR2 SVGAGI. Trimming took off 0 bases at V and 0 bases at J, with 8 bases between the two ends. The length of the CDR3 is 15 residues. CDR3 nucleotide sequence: TGTGCCAGCAGTTACTCCGCGGGCATGAACACTGAAGCTTTCTTT. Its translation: CASSYSAGMNTEAFF.

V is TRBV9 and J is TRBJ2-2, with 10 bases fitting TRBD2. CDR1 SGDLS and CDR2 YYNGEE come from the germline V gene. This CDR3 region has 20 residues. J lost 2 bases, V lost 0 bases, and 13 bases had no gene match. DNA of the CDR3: TGTGCCAGCAGCGTAGCTGGGTTAGCGGGGGGCCACCTAAACACCGGGGAGCTGTTTTTT. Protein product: CASSVAGLAGGHLNTGELFF.

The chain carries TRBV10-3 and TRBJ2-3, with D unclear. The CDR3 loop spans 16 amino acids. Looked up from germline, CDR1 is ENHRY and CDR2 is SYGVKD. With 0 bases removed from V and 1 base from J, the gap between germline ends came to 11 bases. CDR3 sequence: CAISESYERRTDTQYF. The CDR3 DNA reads TGTGCCATCAGTGAGTCGTACGAGCGCCGCACAGATACGCAGTATTTT.

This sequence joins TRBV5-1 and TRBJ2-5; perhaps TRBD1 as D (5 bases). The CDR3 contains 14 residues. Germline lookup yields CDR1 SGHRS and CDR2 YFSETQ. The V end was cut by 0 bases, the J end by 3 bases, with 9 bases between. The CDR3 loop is CASSLGQRKETQYF. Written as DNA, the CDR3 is TGCGCCAGCAGCTTGGGACAGAGAAAAGAGACCCAGTACTTC.

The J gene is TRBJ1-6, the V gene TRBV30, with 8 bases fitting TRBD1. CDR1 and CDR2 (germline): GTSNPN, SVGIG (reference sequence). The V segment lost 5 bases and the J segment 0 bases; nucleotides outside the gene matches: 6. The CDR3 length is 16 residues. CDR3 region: CAWGTGLSSYNSPLHF. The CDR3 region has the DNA TGTGCCTGGGGGACAGGCCTGAGCTCCTATAATTCACCCCTCCACTTT.

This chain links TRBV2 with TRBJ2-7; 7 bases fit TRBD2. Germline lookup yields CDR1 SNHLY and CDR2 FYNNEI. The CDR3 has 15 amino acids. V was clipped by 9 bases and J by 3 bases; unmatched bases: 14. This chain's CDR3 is CASRFSGRGYYEQYF. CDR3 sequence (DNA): TGTGCCAGTAGGTTCTCGGGGAGGGGCTACTACGAGCAGTACTTC.

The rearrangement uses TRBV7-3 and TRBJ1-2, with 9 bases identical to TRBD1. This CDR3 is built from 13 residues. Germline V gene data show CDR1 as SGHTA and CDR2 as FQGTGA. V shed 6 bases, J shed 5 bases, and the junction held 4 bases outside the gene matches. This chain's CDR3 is CASSSGQGYGYTF. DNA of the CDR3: TGTGCCAGCAGTTCGGGACAGGGATATGGCTACACCTTC.

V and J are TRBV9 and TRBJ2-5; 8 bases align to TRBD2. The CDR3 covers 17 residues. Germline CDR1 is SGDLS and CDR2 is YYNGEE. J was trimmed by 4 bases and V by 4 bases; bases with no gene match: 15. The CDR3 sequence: CASSSHTGLAYVETQYF. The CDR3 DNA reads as TGTGCCAGCAGCTCTCATACCGGACTAGCTTATGTAGAGACCCAGTACTTC.

The CDR3 region has the DNA TGCAGTGCTAGAATCCGGGGCGAGCAGTACTTC. Its protein product is CSARIRGEQYF. The gene calls are TRBV20-1 and TRBJ2-7; possibly TRBD2 for D (5 bases). The CDR3 contains 11 residues. The V gene's germline CDR1 is DFQATT and CDR2 SNEGSKA (reference sequence). Trimming pared 2 bases from V and 6 bases from J, leaving 8 bases between.

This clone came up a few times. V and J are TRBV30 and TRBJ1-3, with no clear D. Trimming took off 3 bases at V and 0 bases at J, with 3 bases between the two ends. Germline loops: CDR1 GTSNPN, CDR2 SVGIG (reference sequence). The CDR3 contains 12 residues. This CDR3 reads CAWRSSGNTIYF. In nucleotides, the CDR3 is TGTGCCTGGAGGAGCTCTGGAAACACCATATATTTT. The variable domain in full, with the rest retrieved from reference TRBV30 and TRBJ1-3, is SQTIHQWPATLVQPVGSPLSLECTVEGTSNPNLYWYRQAAGRGLQLLFYSVGIGQISSEVPQNLSASRPQDRQFILSSKKLLLSDSGFYLCAWRSSGNTIYFGEGSWLTVV.

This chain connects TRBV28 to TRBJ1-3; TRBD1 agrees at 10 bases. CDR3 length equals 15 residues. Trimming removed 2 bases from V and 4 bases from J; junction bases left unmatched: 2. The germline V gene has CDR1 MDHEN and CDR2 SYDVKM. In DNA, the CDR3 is TGTGCCAGCAGTTTAGGGACAGGGGCGGGAAACACCATATATTTT. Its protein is CASSLGTGAGNTIYF.

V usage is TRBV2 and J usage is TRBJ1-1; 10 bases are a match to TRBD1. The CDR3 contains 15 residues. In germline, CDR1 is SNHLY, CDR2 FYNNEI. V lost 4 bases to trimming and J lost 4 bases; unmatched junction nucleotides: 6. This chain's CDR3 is CASSARRTGGTEAFF. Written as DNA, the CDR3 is TGTGCCAGCAGTGCCCGTAGGACAGGGGGCACTGAAGCTTTCTTT. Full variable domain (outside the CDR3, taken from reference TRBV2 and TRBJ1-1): EPEVTQTPSHQVTQMGQEVILRCVPISNHLYFYWYRQILGQKVEFLVSFYNNEISEKSEIFDDQFSVERPDGSNFTLKIRSTKLEDSAMYFCASSARRTGGTEAFFGQGTRLTVV.

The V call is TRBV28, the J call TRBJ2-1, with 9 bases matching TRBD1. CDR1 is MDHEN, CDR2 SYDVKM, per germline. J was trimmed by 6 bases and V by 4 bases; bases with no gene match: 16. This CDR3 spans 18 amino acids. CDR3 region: CASSSRTWRDRATNEQFF. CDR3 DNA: TGTGCCAGCAGTTCACGAACCTGGCGGGACAGGGCTACCAATGAGCAGTTCTTC. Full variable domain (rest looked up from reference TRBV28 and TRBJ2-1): DVKVTQSSRYLVKRTGEKVFLECVQDMDHENMFWYRQDPGLGLRLIYFSYDVKMKEKGDIPEGYSVSREKKERFSLILESASTNQTSMYLCASSSRTWRDRATNEQFFGPGTRLTVL.

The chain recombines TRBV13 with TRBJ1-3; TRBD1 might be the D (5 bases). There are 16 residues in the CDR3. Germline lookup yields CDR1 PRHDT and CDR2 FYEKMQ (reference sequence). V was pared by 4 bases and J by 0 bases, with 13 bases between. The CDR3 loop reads CASSYVRGSSGNTIYF. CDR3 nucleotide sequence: TGTGCCAGCAGCTATGTTCGGGGGAGCTCTGGAAACACCATATATTTT.

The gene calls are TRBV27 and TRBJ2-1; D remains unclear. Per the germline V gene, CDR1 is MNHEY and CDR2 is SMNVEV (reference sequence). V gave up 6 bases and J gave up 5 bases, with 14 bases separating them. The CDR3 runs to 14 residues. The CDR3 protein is CASRIASYHNEQFF. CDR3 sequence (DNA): TGTGCCAGCAGGATCGCTAGTTACCACAATGAGCAGTTCTTC.

The CDR3 sequence: CASSWGQPNQPQHF. The CDR3 region has the DNA TGTGCCAGCAGTTGGGGACAGCCAAATCAGCCCCAGCATTTT. This rearrangement joins TRBV25-1 to TRBJ1-5, with 7 bases matching TRBD1. This CDR3 has 14 amino acids. V lost 5 bases to trimming and J lost 4 bases; unmatched junction nucleotides: 5. The germline V gene has CDR1 MGHDK and CDR2 SYGVNS. The full variable domain, with the rest looked up from reference TRBV25-1 and TRBJ1-5, is EADIYQTPRYLVIGTGKKITLECSQTMGHDKMYWYQQDPGMELHLIHYSYGVNSTEKGDLSSESTVSRIRTEHFPLTLESARPSHTSQYLCASSWGQPNQPQHFGDGTRLSIL.

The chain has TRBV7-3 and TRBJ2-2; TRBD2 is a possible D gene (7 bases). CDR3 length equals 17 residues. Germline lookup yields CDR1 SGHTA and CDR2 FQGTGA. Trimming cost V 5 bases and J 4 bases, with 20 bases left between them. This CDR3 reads CASSVSPGGGSTGELFF. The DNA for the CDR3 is TGTGCCAGCAGCGTATCCCCCGGGGGCGGGAGCACCGGGGAGCTGTTTTTT.

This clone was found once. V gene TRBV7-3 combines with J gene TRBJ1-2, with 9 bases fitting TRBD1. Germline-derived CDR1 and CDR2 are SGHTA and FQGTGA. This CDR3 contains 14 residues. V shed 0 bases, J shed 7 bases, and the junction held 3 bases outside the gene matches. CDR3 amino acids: CASSLTGQGGGYTF. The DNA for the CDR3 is TGTGCCAGCAGCTTAACGGGACAGGGTGGTGGCTACACCTTC.

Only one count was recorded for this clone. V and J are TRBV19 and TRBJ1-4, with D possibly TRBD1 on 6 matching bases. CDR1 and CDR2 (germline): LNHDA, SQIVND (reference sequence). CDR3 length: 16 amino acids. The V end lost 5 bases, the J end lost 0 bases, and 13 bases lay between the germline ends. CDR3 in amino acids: CASSSRGGTTNEKLFF. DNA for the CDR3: TGTGCCAGTAGTTCAAGGGGGGGAACAACTAATGAAAAACTGTTTTTT.

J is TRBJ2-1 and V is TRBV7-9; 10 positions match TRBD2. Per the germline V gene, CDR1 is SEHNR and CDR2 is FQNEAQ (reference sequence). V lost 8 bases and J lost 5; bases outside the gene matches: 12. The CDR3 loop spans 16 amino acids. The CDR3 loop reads CASGLGASGGHNEQFF. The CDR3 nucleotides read TGTGCCAGCGGTCTGGGGGCTAGCGGGGGACACAATGAGCAGTTCTTC.

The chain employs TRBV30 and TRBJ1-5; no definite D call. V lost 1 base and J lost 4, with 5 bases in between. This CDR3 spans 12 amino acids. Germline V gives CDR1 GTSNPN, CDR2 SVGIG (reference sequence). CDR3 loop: CAWSGGNQPQHF. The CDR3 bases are TGTGCCTGGAGTGGAGGGAATCAGCCCCAGCATTTT.